This T cell receptor (delta chain) came from a study of gamma-delta chains in newborns, infants, children. This clone was seen only a few times. Germline loops: CDR1 TSWWSYY, CDR2 QGS. The CDR3 extends over 13 amino acids. V was shortened by 4 bases and J by 3 bases, with 9 bases between the two germline ends. TCRdb reanalyzed the reads using CATT. The sample has 9,000 to 13,000 delta-chain clones, 3% to 4.5% seen once; the top ten hold more than 8%. Source material: blood. This clonotype was obtained from a child who was a newborn, infant or young child, either healthy, febrile or measles-vaccinated (not recorded which). This chain links TRDV1 with TRDJ1; D is unclear. The DNA of the CDR3 is TGTGCTCTTGGGGGACCAGTTGCCGATAAACTCATCTTT. Amino acid sequence: CALGGPVADKLIF.